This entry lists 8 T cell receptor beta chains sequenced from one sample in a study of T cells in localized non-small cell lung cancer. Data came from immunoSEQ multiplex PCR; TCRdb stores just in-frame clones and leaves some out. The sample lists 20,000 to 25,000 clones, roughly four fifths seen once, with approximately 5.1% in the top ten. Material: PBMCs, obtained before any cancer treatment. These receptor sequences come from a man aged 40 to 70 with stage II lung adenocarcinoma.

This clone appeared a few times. The CDR3 reads CASSLATQNYGYTF. As DNA, the CDR3 is TGTGCCAGCAGCTTAGCTACCCAGAACTATGGCTACACCTTC. The J gene is TRBJ1-2, the V gene TRBV7-8; unclear D gene. The germline V gene encodes CDR1 SGHVS and CDR2 FQNEAQ. The CDR3 has 14 residues. With 0 bases removed from V and 2 bases from J, the gap between germline ends came to 7 bases.

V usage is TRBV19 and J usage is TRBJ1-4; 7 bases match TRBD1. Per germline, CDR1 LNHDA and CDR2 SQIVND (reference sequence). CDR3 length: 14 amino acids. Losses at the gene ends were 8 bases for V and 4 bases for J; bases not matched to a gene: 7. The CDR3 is CASSHRGGNEKLFF. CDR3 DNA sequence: TGTGCCAGTTCTCACAGGGGAGGTAATGAAAAACTGTTTTTT.

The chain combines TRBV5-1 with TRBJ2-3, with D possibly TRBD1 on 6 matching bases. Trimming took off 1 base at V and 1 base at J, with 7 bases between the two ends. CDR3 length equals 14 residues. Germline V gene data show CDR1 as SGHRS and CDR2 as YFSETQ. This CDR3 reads CASSLSGGTDTQYF. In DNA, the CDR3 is TGCGCCAGCAGCTTGTCAGGGGGCACAGATACGCAGTATTTT.

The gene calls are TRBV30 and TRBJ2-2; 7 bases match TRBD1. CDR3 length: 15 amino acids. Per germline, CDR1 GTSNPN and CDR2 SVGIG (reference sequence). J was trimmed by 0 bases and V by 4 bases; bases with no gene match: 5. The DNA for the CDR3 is TGTGCCTGGACCGTCAGGGGGACGAACACCGGGGAGCTGTTTTTT. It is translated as CAWTVRGTNTGELFF.

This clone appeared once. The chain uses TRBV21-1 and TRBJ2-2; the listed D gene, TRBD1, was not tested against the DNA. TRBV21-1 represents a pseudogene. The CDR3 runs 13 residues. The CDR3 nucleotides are TGTGCCAGCAGCACCCGATCCAGGGGGGAGCTGTTTTTT. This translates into CASSTRSRGELFF.

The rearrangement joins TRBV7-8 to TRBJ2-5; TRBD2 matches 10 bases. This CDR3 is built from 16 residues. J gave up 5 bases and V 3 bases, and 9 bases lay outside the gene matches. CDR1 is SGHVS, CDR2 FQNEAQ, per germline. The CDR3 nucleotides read TGTGCCAGCAGCTTTGGGCTAGCGGGAGTGGGTGAGACCCAGTACTTC. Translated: CASSFGLAGVGETQYF.

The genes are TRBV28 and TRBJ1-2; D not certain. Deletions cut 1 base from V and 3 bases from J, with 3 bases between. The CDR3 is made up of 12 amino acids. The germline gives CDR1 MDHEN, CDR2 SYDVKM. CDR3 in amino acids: CASSLSDYGYTF. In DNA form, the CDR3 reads TGTGCCAGCAGTTTATCGGACTATGGCTACACCTTC.

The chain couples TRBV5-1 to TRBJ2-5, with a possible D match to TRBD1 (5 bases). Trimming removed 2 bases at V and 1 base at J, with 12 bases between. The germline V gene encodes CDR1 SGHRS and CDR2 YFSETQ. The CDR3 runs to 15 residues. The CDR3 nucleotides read TGCGCCAGCAGCTTACCTCAGGGTGCCCAAGAGACCCAGTACTTC. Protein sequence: CASSLPQGAQETQYF.